This is a list of T cell receptor beta chains from one sample in a study of identical twins. TCRdb reanalysed the 5' RACE reads using MiXCR and keeps one entry per CDR3 protein. The table includes roughly 770,000 distinct CDR3 sequences, roughly 20% detected once. These data were also reused for a study on T cells expressing NK-cell markers.

Material: PBMCs. The receptor source for this set is a woman younger than 35 in good health. Each CDR3 is given with its conserved first and last residue. The D gene is left open where the match is weak. Some rows mark clone size as missing; the rest say once, few, many or name a class of expanded clone.

>TRBJ1-1|TRBD1|few|TRBV12-3/TRBV12-4
CASRTGVEVAFF
TGTGCCAGCAGGACAGGGGTTGAAGTAGCTTTCTTT
>TRBJ1-1|TRBD1|NA|TRBV12-3/TRBV12-4
CATQTGGSHNTEAFF
TGTGCCACACAAACAGGGGGGAGTCACAACACTGAAGCTTTCTTT
>TRBJ2-2|NA|few|TRBV12-3/TRBV12-4
CASSALEAGELFF
TGTGCCAGCAGTGCATTGGAGGCCGGGGAGCTGTTTTTT
>TRBJ1-2|NA|NA|TRBV5-1
CASSGVFYGYTF
TGCGCCAGCAGCGGAGTATTCTATGGCTACACCTTC
>TRBJ2-2|TRBD1|NA|TRBV12-3/TRBV12-4
CASRPGDRAYTGELFF
TGTGCCAGCAGGCCCGGGGACAGGGCATACACCGGGGAGCTGTTTTTT
>TRBJ2-1|TRBD2|NA|TRBV6-2/TRBV6-3
CAIGTNSYNEQFF
TGTGCCATCGGGACTAACTCCTACAATGAGCAGTTCTTC
>TRBJ2-1|NA|NA|TRBV5-1
CASSSGSHDNEQFF
TGCGCCAGCAGCTCGGGGAGTCATGACAATGAGCAGTTCTTC
>TRBJ2-1|NA|few|TRBV20-1
CSARVQGFFYNEQFF
TGCAGTGCTAGAGTTCAGGGCTTCTTCTACAATGAGCAGTTCTTC
>TRBJ2-7|TRBD1|NA|TRBV5-6
CASSLGRGPHYEQYF
TGTGCCAGCAGCTTGGGAAGGGGGCCCCACTACGAGCAGTACTTC
>TRBJ2-1|TRBD2|few|TRBV6-2/TRBV6-3
CASSYGGTSGSYEQFF
TGTGCCAGCAGTTACGGGGGGACTAGCGGGAGTTATGAGCAGTTCTTC
>TRBJ2-5|TRBD1|NA|TRBV29-1
CSVTRGFQETQYF
TGCAGCGTCACCAGGGGGTTCCAAGAGACCCAGTACTTC
>TRBJ1-3|NA|NA|TRBV2
CASSDGNTIYF
TGTGCCAGCAGTGACGGAAACACCATATATTTT
>TRBJ2-1|NA|NA|TRBV20-1
CSASQSYNEQFF
TGCAGTGCTAGTCAGAGTTACAATGAGCAGTTCTTC
>TRBJ2-7|TRBD2|few|TRBV25-1
CASSDSTSGDYEQYF
TGTGCCAGCAGTGATTCGACTAGCGGGGATTACGAGCAGTACTTC
>TRBJ2-5|TRBD1|NA|TRBV4-2
CASSQETNRGRGETQYF
TGTGCCAGCAGCCAAGAGACGAACAGGGGGCGCGGAGAGACCCAGTACTTC
>TRBJ2-3|NA|NA|TRBV6-4
CASSETGNADTQYF
TGTGCCAGCAGTGAAACGGGAAACGCAGATACGCAGTATTTT
>TRBJ2-5|NA|few|TRBV9
CASSVSADQETQYF
TGTGCCAGCAGCGTCTCGGCAGACCAAGAGACCCAGTACTTC
>TRBJ2-2|NA|few|TRBV7-9
CASSFGQGTTGELFF
TGTGCCAGCAGCTTCGGGCAGGGGACCACCGGGGAGCTGTTTTTT
>TRBJ1-1|NA|few|TRBV10-3
CAISESLNTEAFF
TGTGCCATCAGTGAGTCCCTGAACACTGAAGCTTTCTTT
>TRBJ1-5|NA|NA|TRBV20-1
CSARGQVINQPQHF
TGCAGTGCTAGAGGACAGGTAATCAATCAGCCCCAGCATTTT
>TRBJ1-2|TRBD1|NA|TRBV6-1
CASLRDRASNYGYTF
TGTGCCAGCCTCCGGGACAGGGCGAGTAACTATGGCTACACCTTC
>TRBJ2-4|NA|NA|TRBV15
CATSRDSAWENIQYF
TGTGCCACCAGCAGAGATTCGGCTTGGGAAAACATTCAGTACTTC
>TRBJ2-1|NA|few|TRBV12-3/TRBV12-4
CASSFWDVAEQFF
TGTGCCAGCAGTTTCTGGGACGTCGCTGAGCAGTTCTTC
>TRBJ2-1|TRBD2|few|TRBV27
CASSWVAGNNEQFF
TGTGCCAGCAGTTGGGTAGCGGGGAACAATGAGCAGTTCTTC
>TRBJ2-7|TRBD1|few|TRBV27
CASSLLGTGGYEQYF
TGTGCCAGCAGTTTATTAGGGACAGGGGGCTACGAGCAGTACTTC
>TRBJ1-5|TRBD1|NA|TRBV20-1
CSARAGGLANQPQHF
TGCAGTGCTAGGGCAGGGGGCTTGGCCAATCAGCCCCAGCATTTT